The rows below give T cell receptor beta chains drawn from one sample of a study of cytomegalovirus exposure and HLA in healthy donors. Produced via immunoSEQ multiplex PCR; TCRdb's table is partial and in-frame only. The table includes about 160,000 clones, around 80% detected once. What was sequenced was PBMCs. These TCRs come from a woman between 18 and 29 years old in good health and CMV-seronegative. CDR3s include the opening cysteine and the closing phenylalanine or tryptophan. D genes are given only for firm matches. Clone size is given for some rows only: seen once, a few or many times, or a class if the clone is expanded.

TRBD1	TRBV6-5	NA	TRBJ2-5	TGTGCCAGCAGTTTGGGGACAGGGAATTCAGAGACCCAGTACTTC	CASSLGTGNSETQYF
TRBD1	TRBV28	NA	TRBJ2-1	TGTGCCAGCAGATATGCAGGGGGCGCGACCCCCAATGAGCAGTTCTTC	CASRYAGGATPNEQFF
NA	TRBV7-8	once	TRBJ2-1	TGTGCCAGCAGCTTACAGCGGGATGAGCAGTTCTTC	CASSLQRDEQFF
NA	TRBV29-1	NA	TRBJ1-1	TGCAGCGTTAGACCGGACAGCTTTGAAGCTTTCTTT	CSVRPDSFEAFF
TRBD1	TRBV5-1	NA	TRBJ2-4	TGCGCCAGCAGCTTGGGTGGAACAGGGGCCCAAAACATTCAGTACTTC	CASSLGGTGAQNIQYF
NA	TRBV21-1	NA	TRBJ1-4	TGTGCCAGCAGCCGACGGACAGGTAGTAATGAAAAACTGTTTTTT	CASSRRTGSNEKLFF
TRBD2	TRBV7-9	NA	TRBJ2-7	TGTGCCAGCAGCTTTGCCCGCGGACTAGCGCGGGAGCAGTACTTC	CASSFARGLAREQYF
TRBD1	TRBV19	NA	TRBJ1-5	TGTGCCAGTAGTGCCACTCCCGACAGGGCCAATCAGCCCCAGCATTTT	CASSATPDRANQPQHF
TRBD2	TRBV7-8	NA	TRBJ2-5	TGTGCCAGCAGCTTAGCGCAAGGGACTAGCGGACAACCCCAGTACTTC	CASSLAQGTSGQPQYF
NA	TRBV18	NA	TRBJ1-2	TGTGCCAGCTCATCAAGTGCCAGGGGACGCCGCTTAGTCTATGGCTACACCTTC	CASSSSARGRRLVYGYTF
TRBD1	TRBV5-4	NA	TRBJ1-4	TGTGCCAGCAGCACCAGGGACAGGACAACTAATGAAAAACTGTTTTTT	CASSTRDRTTNEKLFF
TRBD1	TRBV28	NA	TRBJ1-5	TGTGCCAGCAGTTTATCCACAGGGGTCAATCAGCCCCAGCATTTT	CASSLSTGVNQPQHF
TRBD2	TRBV4-2	NA	TRBJ2-2	TGTGCCAGCAGCCAGGTAGCGGGAGTGTCAAACGGGGAGCTGTTTTTT	CASSQVAGVSNGELFF